The subject of this entry is one T cell receptor (beta chain). Its antigen is not yet known. Per-nucleotide qualities are absent, and no much larger clonotype sits a single base away. Trimming accounts for 4 bases at V and 2 bases at J, while the number of junction bases matched to no gene is 6. Sequences MNHNS (CDR1) and SASEGT (CDR2) are obtained from the germline V gene. The CDR3 holds 15 amino acids from the cysteine to the phenylalanine. Only the CDR3 DNA stays, 45 bases, in frame from base 1. Using the deep immunoSEQ assay, multiplex PCR amplified TCR CDR3 regions from genomic DNA. Genomic DNA extracted from each cell subset was distributed evenly over all wells of several immunoSEQ 96-well plates, and each plate served as one replicate. For sorted subsets, around 0.2 ug genomic DNA, equal to 30,000 to 35,000 T cell genomes, was loaded into each replicate PCR. Purified libraries were quantified with a Qubit 3.0 fluorometer, sized on a Bioanalyzer 2100, and re-quantified with the KAPA Library Quantification kit. Each immunoSEQ 96-well plate was sequenced on its own single-read 150-cycle Illumina NextSeq 550 flow cell. The original methods were these. Because the immunoSEQ output included only junctional sequences and no quality scores, the filtering could not be the same as the filtering used for full-length reads. To assign V/J genes and CDR3, sequences were annotated using PyIR, a Python wrapper for IgBLAST v1.9, with IMGT germline references. Any read was removed if the V/J assignment was weak (E-value above 1e-6), the CDR3 was missing, or the read contained stop codons, out-of-frame junctions, or ambiguous translated residues. V3J clonotypes were defined as sequences sharing an identical inferred V gene, J gene, and CDR3 amino acid sequence. To compute the percentage overlap between repertoires, the number of shared unique clonotypes was divided by the size of the smaller repertoire. Three approaches were used to assess repertoire richness: RTK rarefaction, the Chao1 estimator, and Recon v2.1 estimates of unobserved clonotypes. Generation probabilities were computed with OLGA for all TCRbeta clonotypes obtained by the gDNA method from a handful of donors. TCRdb retrieved this table from immuneACCESS and kept in-frame rearrangements only. Not all clones are present; in checked studies, unresolved V genes account for under half, and no reason is known for the remainder. That table furnishes V, J and clone size, whereas the DNA furnished D and trimming. The sample table contains some 1,100,000 clones; only one count was recorded for roughly 74% of them. The ten most abundant clones make up about 0.52% of the sample.

This entry belongs to a study of shared clonotypes between healthy human individuals (dated by TCRdb to the early 2020s). With regard to the full study: A few men and a couple of women, aged 18 to 49 years, made up the cohort. To estimate repertoire size and how much clonotype sharing occurs between individuals, the study deeply sequenced the blood TCR repertoires of several healthy adults. Libraries were prepared and TCR repertoires were sequenced by different laboratories using diverse techniques, in order to increase sequencing depth and limit assay-specific biases. For each donor, three plates each were used for CD4 naive and CD4 memory, two plates were used for CD8 naive, and one plate was used for CD8 memory. Each donor's leukapheresis produced roughly between roughly 0.85 and 9 billion PBMCs. Overall study results and their limits: Roughly 5.2% of naive CD4, around 4% of naive CD8, around 2.3% of memory CD4, and 0.35% to 0.5% of memory CD8 clonotypes were shared across several donors. The small number of donors limited the genetic and exposure-history diversity represented. Pairwise subsampling indicated that sequencing depth was expected to affect the degree of clonotype sharing among donors. Compared with non-shared clonotypes, the clonotypes found in all four sorted-subset donors had higher generation probabilities. Sampling was limited to blood, and TCR repertoires in tissue likely differ from TCR repertoires in blood. Rarefaction of sorted-subset datasets indicated incomplete sequencing despite the large sequencing depth. Naive subsets generally had larger estimated clonotype richness than memory subsets did.

Healthy HIV-negative adults with no recently reported acute infections or vaccinations were included as donors. Only Caucasian adults living in Nashville, Tennessee, USA were represented among the donors. Magnetic negative selection was used to enrich CD4+ T cells, after which naive cells were positively selected on CD45RA and the negative fraction became the memory subset. Blood was collected by leukapheresis, and PBMCs were isolated by Ficoll-Histopaque density gradient centrifugation and then cryopreserved in liquid nitrogen vapor phase. Analytical flow cytometry was used to check the purity and quantity of every magnetically sorted T cell population. Each sorted fraction had its genomic DNA isolated and then quantified by UV absorbance on a Nanodrop 2000c.

The chain is made from TRBV6-1 and TRBJ2-7, with TRBD1 matching 9 junction bases. The TCR originated in a man younger than 30 in good health. Some clones in this sample may be carry-over from other donors' samples. What was sequenced was memory CD4+ T cells from PBMCs. The cell subset or site label, as the study defines it: CD45RA-negative fraction. The CDR3 region: CASSGQTGGAYEQYF. The DNA reads as follows: TGTGCCAGCAGTGGACAGACAGGGGGGGCCTACGAGCAGTACTTC.